Below are 13 T cell receptor beta chains sequenced from a single sample in a study of cytomegalovirus exposure and HLA in healthy donors (dated by TCRdb to the late 2010s). The method was the immunoSEQ multiplex PCR assay. In TCRdb, the immuneACCESS table is reduced to in-frame sequences with V and J assigned. These tables do not hold every clone; where another copy was compared, an unresolved V gene accounts for under half, and the others remain unexplained. The sample table contains some 130,000 clones; only one count was recorded for roughly 89% of them. The leading ten clones occupy about 1.2% of the sample. Sequenced: PBMCs. All receptors come from a woman between 18 and 29 years old in good health and CMV-seronegative.

The gene calls are TRBV11-2 and TRBJ1-2, with 7 nucleotides matching TRBD1. This CDR3 region has 13 residues. Germline V CDR1 and CDR2: SGHAT, FQNNGV. The V segment lost 5 bases and the J segment 3 bases; nucleotides outside the gene matches: 3. The CDR3 nucleotides are TGTGCCAGCAGCCGGGACAGTTACTATGGCTACACCTTC. As protein: CASSRDSYYGYTF.

The chain couples TRBV6-5 to TRBJ2-3; 9 nucleotides agree with TRBD1. Trimming removed 7 bases from V and 13 bases from J; junction bases left unmatched: 9. The germline gives CDR1 MNHEY, CDR2 SVGAGI. The CDR3 loop spans 12 amino acids. CDR3 loop: CASTSTGGGEYF. The CDR3 DNA sequence: TGTGCCAGCACCTCGACAGGGGGAGGAGAGTATTTT.

This chain links TRBV18 with TRBJ2-5; D is undetermined. The V and J ends lost 6 bases and 1 base respectively, with 9 bases between them. Germline loops: CDR1 KGHSH, CDR2 LQKENI. The CDR3 totals 13 residues. The CDR3 DNA reads TGTGCCAGCTCTCCTAACCGCCAAGAGACCCAGTACTTC. Translating gives CASSPNRQETQYF.

V and J are TRBV6-6 and TRBJ2-1; 12 bases agree with TRBD2. V lost 6 bases and J lost 7; bases outside the gene matches: 10. Germline CDR1 reads MNHNY; CDR2 reads SVGAGI (reference sequence). CDR3 length: 16 residues. DNA of the CDR3: TGTGCCAGCAGGGGACTAGCGGGTCGGGCAGAGAATGAGCAGTTCTTC. It is translated as CASRGLAGRAENEQFF.

The chain employs TRBV6-5 and TRBJ2-2, with D perhaps matching TRBD1 (6 bases). This CDR3 is built from 14 residues. CDR1 is MNHEY, CDR2 SVGAGI, per germline. The V end lost 8 bases, the J end lost 0 bases, and 10 bases lay between the germline ends. The CDR3 loop is CASLRTANTGELFF. The CDR3 DNA reads TGTGCCAGCCTGAGGACAGCGAACACCGGGGAGCTGTTTTTT.

The chain employs TRBV15 and TRBJ1-6; 7 bases line up with TRBD1. The germline CDR1 and CDR2 sequences are LNHNV and YYDKDF (reference sequence). Trimming cost V 3 bases and J 0 bases; bases outside gene matches: 2. This CDR3 has 16 residues. In nucleotides, the CDR3 is TGTGCCACCAGCAGGGACAGGCTCTCCTATAATTCACCCCTCCACTTT. This gives the protein CATSRDRLSYNSPLHF.

The rearrangement links TRBV9 to TRBJ2-2; D may be TRBD2 (7 bases). The CDR3 is made up of 16 amino acids. From germline, CDR1 is SGDLS and CDR2 YYNGEE. V was clipped by 4 bases and J by 7 bases, with 20 bases between them. The CDR3 spells CASSTSTGGPVGELFF. Written as DNA, the CDR3 is TGTGCCAGCAGCACATCTACGGGGGGCCCGGTCGGGGAGCTGTTTTTT.

This clone came up a few times. This rearrangement joins TRBV4-2 to TRBJ2-7, with D possibly TRBD1 on 5 matching bases. The CDR3 has 13 residues. Germline lookup yields CDR1 LGHNA and CDR2 YNFKEQ. Trimming cost V 0 bases and J 3 bases, with 6 bases left between them. CDR3 in DNA: TGTGCCAGCAGCCAAGAGACAGTCTACGAGCAGTACTTC. This sequence encodes CASSQETVYEQYF.

The CDR3 loop is CASSSRGGGNTIYF. The CDR3 DNA sequence: TGTGCCAGCAGTAGCCGAGGAGGTGGAAACACCATATATTTT. This chain joins TRBV6-1 and TRBJ1-3; no clear D gene. V shed 5 bases and J shed 3 bases, with 11 bases lying between them. Germline lookup yields CDR1 MNHNS and CDR2 SASEGT. This CDR3 spans 14 amino acids.

V and J are TRBV4-1 and TRBJ2-1; 9 nucleotides match TRBD2. The CDR3 runs to 15 residues. The germline V gene has CDR1 MGHRA and CDR2 YSYEKL. The trim removed 3 bases at V and 15 bases at J, leaving 15 bases unmatched. Here the CDR3 reads CASSQIKGIAGAPFF. CDR3 nucleotides: TGCGCCAGCAGCCAGATCAAGGGGATAGCGGGGGCGCCGTTCTTC.

The chain links TRBV4-1 to TRBJ2-5; the D gene is possibly TRBD2 (6 bases). The germline gives CDR1 MGHRA, CDR2 YSYEKL. The CDR3 is 15 amino acids. Deletions cut 4 bases from V and 5 bases from J, with 17 bases between. DNA for the CDR3: TGCGCCAGCAGCCCCCGGGACTCGGGAACGGAGACCCAGTACTTC. The encoded protein is CASSPRDSGTETQYF.

This chain uses TRBV18 with TRBJ2-7; D remains unclear. Per germline, CDR1 KGHSH and CDR2 LQKENI. V shed 5 bases and J shed 3 bases, with 14 bases lying between them. This CDR3 contains 14 residues. This chain's CDR3 is CASSSRGGDYEQYF. CDR3 nucleotide sequence: TGTGCCAGCTCATCGAGAGGCGGAGACTACGAGCAGTACTTC.

This chain links TRBV6-5 with TRBJ2-3; D perhaps matches TRBD2 (6 bases). V was trimmed by 5 bases and J by 2 bases, leaving 11 bases between them. CDR3 size: 14 residues. The germline gives CDR1 MNHEY, CDR2 SVGAGI. In DNA form, the CDR3 reads TGTGCCAGCAGTCCTCGGGGGTCCACAGATACGCAGTATTTT. Translating it yields CASSPRGSTDTQYF.